A single sample gave rise to the 11 T cell receptor beta chains below, sequenced in a study of cytomegalovirus exposure and HLA in healthy donors (dated by TCRdb to the late 2010s). The library came from the immunoSEQ multiplex PCR assay. For the multiplex PCR, a mixture combining 60 forward primers for TCR Vbeta segments and 13 reverse primers for TCR Jbeta segments was used. Here the immuneACCESS table is served through TCRdb, limited to in-frame sequences with V and J called. Missing clones are a known gap in these copies; in checked studies unresolved V genes cover under half, and the rest lacks a known reason. The sample has about 150,000 clones on record, more than 75% of them singletons. Roughly 13% of the sample rests with the top ten. Specimen: PBMCs. The receptors originated from a man younger than 40 in good health and CMV-seropositive.

The chain couples TRBV2 to TRBJ2-1; TRBD1 aligns across 7 bases. Germline V gene lookup returns CDR1 SNHLY and CDR2 FYNNEI. V was clipped by 6 bases and J by 4 bases; unmatched bases: 6. The CDR3 is 14 residues long. CDR3 DNA sequence: TGTGCCAGCAGGAGGGACAGTACATACAATGAGCAGTTCTTC. Its translation is CASRRDSTYNEQFF.

This clone was seen a single time. The gene calls are TRBV4-2 and TRBJ2-2; D remains unclear. Trimming pared 1 base from V and 9 bases from J, leaving 9 bases between. The CDR3 has 13 residues. Looked up from germline, CDR1 is LGHNA and CDR2 is YNFKEQ. The CDR3 sequence is CASSQVFSRELFF. DNA for the CDR3: TGTGCCAGCAGCCAAGTCTTTTCCCGGGAGCTGTTTTTT.

CDR3: CAWGGNYEQYF. CDR3 sequence (DNA): TGTGCCTGGGGGGGGAACTACGAGCAGTACTTC. This rearrangement joins TRBV30 to TRBJ2-7, with TRBD2 as a possible D gene (6 bases). V dropped 5 bases and J dropped 3 bases, with 8 bases sitting between them. CDR1 is GTSNPN, CDR2 SVGIG, per germline (reference sequence). The CDR3 totals 11 residues.

This clone was counted between two and nine times. V usage is TRBV5-1 and J usage is TRBJ2-7; 10 bases line up with TRBD2. Trimming took 0 bases from V and 5 from J; bases not matched to a gene: 8. Germline CDR1 SGHRS, CDR2 YFSETQ. The CDR3 length is 16 residues. The CDR3 DNA reads as TGCGCCAGCAGCTTGGCTGCCCTAGCGGGAGTGAACGAGCAGTACTTC. The encoded protein is CASSLAALAGVNEQYF.

The CDR3 coding sequence is TGTGCCAGCAGCCAAGAAAGGCTAGCGGGCCGGTCCTACGAGCAGTACTTC. It specifies CASSQERLAGRSYEQYF. The V gene is TRBV4-2, the J gene TRBJ2-7; 8 nucleotides match TRBD2. The CDR3 spans 17 residues. The V and J ends lost 0 bases and 1 base, in that order; junction bases with no gene match: 8. Germline V gives CDR1 LGHNA, CDR2 YNFKEQ.

The CDR3 nucleotides read TGTGCCGCCAGTTTTCGGCGGGGATCCTATGGCTACACCTTC. It yields the protein CAASFRRGSYGYTF. The chain links TRBV28 to TRBJ1-2; D uncertain. Germline values: CDR1 MDHEN, CDR2 SYDVKM. The CDR3 has 14 amino acids. V was clipped by 11 bases and J by 4 bases, with 20 bases between them.

The rearrangement joins TRBV5-1 to TRBJ1-1; 8 bases match TRBD1. Germline V CDR1 and CDR2: SGHRS, YFSETQ. The CDR3 totals 14 residues. The CDR3 region has the DNA TGCGCGACAAACAGGGGGGATGTGGACACTGAAGCTTTCTTT. Translated: CATNRGDVDTEAFF.

The chain links TRBV28 to TRBJ2-3; 10 bases are shared with TRBD2. CDR3 length equals 18 residues. V shed 10 bases and J 2 bases; nucleotides not matched to a gene: 18. Germline lookup yields CDR1 MDHEN and CDR2 SYDVKM. This chain's CDR3 is CATLQPFKLAGNTDTQYF. DNA for the CDR3: TGTGCCACCCTCCAACCCTTCAAACTAGCGGGAAACACAGATACGCAGTATTTT. Drawing the rest from reference TRBV28 and TRBJ2-3, the complete variable domain is DVKVTQSSRYLVKRTGEKVFLECVQDMDHENMFWYRQDPGLGLRLIYFSYDVKMKEKGDIPEGYSVSREKKERFSLILESASTNQTSMYLCATLQPFKLAGNTDTQYFGPGTRLTVL.

J is TRBJ2-7 and V is TRBV5-1, with 9 positions matching TRBD2. The CDR3 runs 14 residues. Germline V lookup: CDR1 SGHRS, CDR2 YFSETQ. The V segment lost 4 bases and the J segment 2 bases; nucleotides outside the gene matches: 4. The CDR3 region is CASSPGLATYEQYF. As DNA, the CDR3 is TGCGCCAGCAGCCCGGGACTAGCCACCTACGAGCAGTACTTC.

The chain carries TRBV4-2 and TRBJ2-2, with D possibly matching TRBD1 (6 bases). Germline CDR1 and CDR2: LGHNA and YNFKEQ. This CDR3 has 15 residues. The ends were cut back, 1 base at V and 2 bases at J, with 8 bases in the middle. The CDR3 region has the DNA TGTGCCAGCAGCCAAGGGACAGCCAACACCGGGGAGCTGTTTTTT. It encodes CASSQGTANTGELFF.

In its sample, this clone was seen a few times. The genes are TRBV19 and TRBJ1-2, with a tentative D call TRBD1 (6 bases). This CDR3 is built from 14 residues. Per the germline V gene, CDR1 is LNHDA and CDR2 is SQIVND (reference sequence). Trimming pared 7 bases from V and 3 bases from J, leaving 15 bases between. The DNA for the CDR3 is TGTGCCAGTAAACCCCCCAGGGGAGACTATGGCTACACCTTC. It encodes CASKPPRGDYGYTF.